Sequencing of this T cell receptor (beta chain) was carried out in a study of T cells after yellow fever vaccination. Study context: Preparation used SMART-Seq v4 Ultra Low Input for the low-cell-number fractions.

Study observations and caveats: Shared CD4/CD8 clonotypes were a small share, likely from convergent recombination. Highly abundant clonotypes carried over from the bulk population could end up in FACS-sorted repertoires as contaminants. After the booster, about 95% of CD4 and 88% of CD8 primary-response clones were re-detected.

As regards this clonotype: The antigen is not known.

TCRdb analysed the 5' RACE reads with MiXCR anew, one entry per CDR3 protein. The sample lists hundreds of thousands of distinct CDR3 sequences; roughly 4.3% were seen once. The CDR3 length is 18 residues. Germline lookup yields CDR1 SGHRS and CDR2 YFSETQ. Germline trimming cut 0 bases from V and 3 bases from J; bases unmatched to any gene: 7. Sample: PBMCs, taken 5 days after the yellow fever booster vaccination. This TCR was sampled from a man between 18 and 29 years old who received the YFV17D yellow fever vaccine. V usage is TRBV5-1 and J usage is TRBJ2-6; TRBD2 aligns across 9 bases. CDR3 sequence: CASSLAAGGPFGANVLTF. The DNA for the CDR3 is TGCGCCAGCAGCTTGGCCGCGGGGGGGCCTTTTGGGGCCAACGTCCTGACTTTC.